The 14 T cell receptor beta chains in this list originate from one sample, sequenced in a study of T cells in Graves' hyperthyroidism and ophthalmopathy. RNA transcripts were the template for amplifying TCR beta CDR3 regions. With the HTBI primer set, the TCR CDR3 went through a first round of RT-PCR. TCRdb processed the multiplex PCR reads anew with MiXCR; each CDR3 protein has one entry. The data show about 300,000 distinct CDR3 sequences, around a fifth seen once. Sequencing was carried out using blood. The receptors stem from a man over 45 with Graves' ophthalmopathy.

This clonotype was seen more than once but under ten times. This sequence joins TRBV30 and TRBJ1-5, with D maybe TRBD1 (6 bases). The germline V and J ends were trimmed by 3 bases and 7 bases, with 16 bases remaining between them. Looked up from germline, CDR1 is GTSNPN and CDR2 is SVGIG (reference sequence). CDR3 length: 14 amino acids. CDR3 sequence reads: CAWSAGTIGQPQHF. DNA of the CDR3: TGTGCCTGGAGCGCCGGGACAATCGGCCAGCCCCAGCATTTT.

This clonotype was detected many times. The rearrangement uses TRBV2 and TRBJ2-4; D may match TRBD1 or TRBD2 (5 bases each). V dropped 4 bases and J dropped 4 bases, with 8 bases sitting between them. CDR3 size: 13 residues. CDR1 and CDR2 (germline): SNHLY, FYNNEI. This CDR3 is CASSVWGKNIQYF. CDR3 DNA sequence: TGTGCCAGCAGTGTATGGGGGAAAAACATTCAGTACTTC.

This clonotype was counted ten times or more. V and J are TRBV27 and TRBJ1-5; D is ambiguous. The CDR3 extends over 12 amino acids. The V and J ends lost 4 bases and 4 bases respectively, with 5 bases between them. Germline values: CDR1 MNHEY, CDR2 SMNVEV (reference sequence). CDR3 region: CASSSPNQPQHF. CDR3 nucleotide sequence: TGTGCCAGCAGTTCCCCGAATCAGCCCCAGCATTTT.

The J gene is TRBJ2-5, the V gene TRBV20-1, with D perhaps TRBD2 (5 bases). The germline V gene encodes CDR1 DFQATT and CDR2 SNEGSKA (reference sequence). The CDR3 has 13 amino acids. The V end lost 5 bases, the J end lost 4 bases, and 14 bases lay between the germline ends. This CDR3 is CSALWASLETQYF. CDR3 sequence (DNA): TGCAGTGCTCTTTGGGCTAGCTTAGAGACCCAGTACTTC.

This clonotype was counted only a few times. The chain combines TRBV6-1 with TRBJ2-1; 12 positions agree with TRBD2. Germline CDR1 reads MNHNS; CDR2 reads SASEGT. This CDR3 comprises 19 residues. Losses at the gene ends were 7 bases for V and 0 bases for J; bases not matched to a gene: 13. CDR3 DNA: TGTGCCAGCAATACCCGAACTAGCGGGAGGAGGTACTCCTACAATGAGCAGTTCTTC. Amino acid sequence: CASNTRTSGRRYSYNEQFF.

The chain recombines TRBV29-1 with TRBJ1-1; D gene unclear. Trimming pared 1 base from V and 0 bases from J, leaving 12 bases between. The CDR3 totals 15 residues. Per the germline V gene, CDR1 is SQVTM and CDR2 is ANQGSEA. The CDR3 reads CSVEAGGFMNTEAFF. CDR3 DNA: TGCAGCGTTGAAGCGGGAGGGTTCATGAACACTGAAGCTTTCTTT.

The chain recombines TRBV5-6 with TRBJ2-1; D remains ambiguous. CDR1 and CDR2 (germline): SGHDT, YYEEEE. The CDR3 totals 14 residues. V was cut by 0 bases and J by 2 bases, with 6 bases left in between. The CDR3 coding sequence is TGTGCCAGCAGCTTGGTGTCAGCCTACAATGAGCAGTTCTTC. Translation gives CASSLVSAYNEQFF.

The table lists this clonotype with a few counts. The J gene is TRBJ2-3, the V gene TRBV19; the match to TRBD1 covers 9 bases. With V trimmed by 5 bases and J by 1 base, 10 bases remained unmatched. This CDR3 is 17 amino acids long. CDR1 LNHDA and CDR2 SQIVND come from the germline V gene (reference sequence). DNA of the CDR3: TGTGCCAGTAGTCCCGGGACAGGGCTGAAGGGCACAGATACGCAGTATTTT. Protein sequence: CASSPGTGLKGTDTQYF.

The CDR3 bases are TGTGCCAGCAGTGAATTAGGTAGTAGCTCCTACGAGCAGTACTTC. Translating it yields CASSELGSSSYEQYF. The J gene is TRBJ2-7, the V gene TRBV6-1; D remains ambiguous. Trimming pared 2 bases from V and 0 bases from J, leaving 11 bases between. The germline V gene encodes CDR1 MNHNS and CDR2 SASEGT. The CDR3 runs 15 residues.

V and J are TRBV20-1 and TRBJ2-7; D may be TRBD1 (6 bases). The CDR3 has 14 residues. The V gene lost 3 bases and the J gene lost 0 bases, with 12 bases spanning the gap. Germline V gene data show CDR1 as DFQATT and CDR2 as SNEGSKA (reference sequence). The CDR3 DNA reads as TGCAGTGCTAGTACGGACAGCCGCTCCTACGAGCAGTACTTC. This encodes CSASTDSRSYEQYF.

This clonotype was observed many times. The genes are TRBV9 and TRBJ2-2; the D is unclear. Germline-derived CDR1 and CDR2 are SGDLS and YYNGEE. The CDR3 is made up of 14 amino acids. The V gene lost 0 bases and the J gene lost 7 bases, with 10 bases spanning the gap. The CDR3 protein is CASSVVSGFGELFF. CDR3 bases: TGTGCCAGCAGCGTAGTTTCCGGGTTCGGGGAGCTGTTTTTT.

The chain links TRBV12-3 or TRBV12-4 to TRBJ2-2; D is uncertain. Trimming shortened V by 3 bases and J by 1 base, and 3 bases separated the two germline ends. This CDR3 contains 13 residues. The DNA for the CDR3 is TGTGCCAGCAGTTTGATGAACACCGGGGAGCTGTTTTTT. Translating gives CASSLMNTGELFF.

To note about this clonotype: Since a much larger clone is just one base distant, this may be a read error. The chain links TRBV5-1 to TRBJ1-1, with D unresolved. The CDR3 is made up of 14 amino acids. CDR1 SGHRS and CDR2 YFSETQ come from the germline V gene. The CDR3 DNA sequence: TGCGCCAGCAGCTTGAACGTCGGGAACACTGAAGCTCTCTTT. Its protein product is CASSLNVGNTEALF.

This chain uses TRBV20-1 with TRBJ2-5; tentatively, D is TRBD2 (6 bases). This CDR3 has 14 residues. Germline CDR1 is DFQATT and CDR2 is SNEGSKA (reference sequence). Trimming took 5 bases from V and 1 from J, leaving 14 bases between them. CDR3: CSAAHAGFQETQYF. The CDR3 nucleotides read TGCAGTGCTGCCCACGCGGGATTCCAAGAGACCCAGTACTTC.